This note documents a single T cell receptor (beta chain) sequence. Antigen unknown. This sample stems from a study of T cell repertoires in cytomegalovirus infection. Whole-study findings and limits: It was HLA-C-restricted CMV-specific TCR beta clonotypes that dominated the response ex vivo. Summed frequency of shared TCR beta families picked out CMV carriers who also had the relevant HLA.

TCRdb re-analysed the reads in MiXCR, keeping a single row per CDR3 protein. The table lists under 600,000 distinct CDR3 sequences, 15% to 20% of them singletons, with roughly a quarter in the top ten. The CDR3 is 14 amino acids. CDR1 is LNHDA and CDR2 is SQIVND in the germline V gene (reference sequence). Trimming cost V 3 bases and J 1 base; bases outside gene matches: 2. This sequence was found in a human donor in good health (CMV status not recorded). Some clones in this sample may be carry-over from other donors' samples. This chain connects TRBV19 to TRBJ2-7; TRBD2 matches at 8 bases. Specimen: CD8+ T cells from PBMCs. The CDR3 protein is CASSIPGGSYEQYF. Written as DNA, the CDR3 is TGTGCCAGTAGTATTCCGGGGGGGTCCTACGAGCAGTACTTC.